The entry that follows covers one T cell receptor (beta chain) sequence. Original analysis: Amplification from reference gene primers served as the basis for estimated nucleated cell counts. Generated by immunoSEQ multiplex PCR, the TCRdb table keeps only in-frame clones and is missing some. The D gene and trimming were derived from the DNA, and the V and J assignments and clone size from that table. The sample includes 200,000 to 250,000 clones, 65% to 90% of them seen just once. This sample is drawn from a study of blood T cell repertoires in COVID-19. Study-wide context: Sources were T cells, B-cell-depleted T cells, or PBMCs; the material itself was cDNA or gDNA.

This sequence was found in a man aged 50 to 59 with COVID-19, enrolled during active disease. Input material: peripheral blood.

The CDR3 is CAWSLTGLGEQFF. As DNA, the CDR3 is TGTGCCTGGAGTTTAACAGGGTTGGGTGAGCAGTTCTTC. The chain uses TRBV30 and TRBJ2-1; tentatively, D is TRBD1 (6 bases). V shed 2 bases and J shed 9 bases, with 14 bases lying between them. The CDR3 loop spans 13 amino acids. Germline-derived CDR1 and CDR2 are GTSNPN and SVGIG (reference sequence).